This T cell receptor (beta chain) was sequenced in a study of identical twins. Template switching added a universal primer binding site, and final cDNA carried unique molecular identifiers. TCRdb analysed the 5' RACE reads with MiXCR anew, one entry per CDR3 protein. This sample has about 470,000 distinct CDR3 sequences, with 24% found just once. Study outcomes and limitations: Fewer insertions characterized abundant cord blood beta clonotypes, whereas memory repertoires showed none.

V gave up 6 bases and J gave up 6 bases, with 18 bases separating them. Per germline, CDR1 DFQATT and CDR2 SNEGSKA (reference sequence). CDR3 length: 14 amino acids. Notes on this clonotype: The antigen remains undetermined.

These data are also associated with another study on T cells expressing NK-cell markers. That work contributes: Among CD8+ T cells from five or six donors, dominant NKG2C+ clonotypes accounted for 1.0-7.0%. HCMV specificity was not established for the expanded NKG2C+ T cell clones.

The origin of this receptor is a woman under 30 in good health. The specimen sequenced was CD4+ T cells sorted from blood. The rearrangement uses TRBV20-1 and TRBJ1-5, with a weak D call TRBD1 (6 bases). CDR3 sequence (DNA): TGCAGTGCCCCGAGAGGGGGGAAGGGTCAGCCCCAGCATTTT. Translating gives CSAPRGGKGQPQHF.